This T cell receptor (beta chain) was documented in a study of blood T cell repertoires in COVID-19. On the study more broadly: Sample material is recorded as cDNA or gDNA derived from T cells, B-cell-depleted T cells, or PBMCs.

Authors' processing steps: For nucleated cells, counts were estimated from reference gene primer amplification. Libraries were prepared by immunoSEQ multiplex PCR; TCRdb keeps only in-frame clonotypes and omits some of them. For V, J and clone size, that table is used; D and trimming come from the DNA. The table includes 270,000 or so clones, around 90% detected once. Individuals drawn from 24 US areas were roughly 18 to 100 years old. Participants had their cohort set by participant-reported clinical history. The germline V gene has CDR1 MGHRA and CDR2 YSYEKL. The CDR3 runs to 15 residues. With 3 bases clipped from V and 3 bases from J, the junction kept 6 bases outside the gene matches. This clone showed up just once.

The clonotype comes from a woman aged 25-40 years with acute COVID-19. The chain carries TRBV4-1 and TRBJ1-2; 8 nucleotides align to TRBD1. Source material: PBMCs or T cells enriched from blood (not recorded which). CDR3 protein: CASSQETGDYYGYTF. DNA for the CDR3: TGCGCCAGCAGCCAGGAGACAGGGGACTACTATGGCTACACCTTC.